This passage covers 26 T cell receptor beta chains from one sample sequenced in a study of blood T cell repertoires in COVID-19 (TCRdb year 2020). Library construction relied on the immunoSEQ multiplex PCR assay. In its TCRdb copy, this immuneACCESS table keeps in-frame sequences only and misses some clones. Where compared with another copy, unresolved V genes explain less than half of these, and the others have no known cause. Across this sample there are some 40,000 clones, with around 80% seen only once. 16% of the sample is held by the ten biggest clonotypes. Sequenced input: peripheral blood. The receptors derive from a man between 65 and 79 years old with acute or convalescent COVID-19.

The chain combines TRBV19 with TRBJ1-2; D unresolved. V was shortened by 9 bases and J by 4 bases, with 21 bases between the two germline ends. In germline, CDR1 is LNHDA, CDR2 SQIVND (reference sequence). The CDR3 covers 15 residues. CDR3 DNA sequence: TGTGCCAGCGCCGAATGGGCCGGGGAGGTCTATGGCTACACCTTC. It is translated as CASAEWAGEVYGYTF.

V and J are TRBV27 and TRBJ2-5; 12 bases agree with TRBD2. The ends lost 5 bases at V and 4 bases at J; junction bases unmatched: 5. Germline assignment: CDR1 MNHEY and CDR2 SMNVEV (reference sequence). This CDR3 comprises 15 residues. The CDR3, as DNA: TGTGCCAGCAGTGAGACTAGCGGGAGACTAGAGACCCAGTACTTC. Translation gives CASSETSGRLETQYF.

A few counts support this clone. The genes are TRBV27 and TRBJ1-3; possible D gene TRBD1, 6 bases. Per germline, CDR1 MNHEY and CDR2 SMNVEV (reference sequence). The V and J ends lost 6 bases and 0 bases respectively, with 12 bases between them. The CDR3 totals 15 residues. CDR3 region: CASSPQGSSGNTIYF. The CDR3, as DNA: TGTGCCAGCAGCCCCCAGGGGAGCTCTGGAAACACCATATATTTT.

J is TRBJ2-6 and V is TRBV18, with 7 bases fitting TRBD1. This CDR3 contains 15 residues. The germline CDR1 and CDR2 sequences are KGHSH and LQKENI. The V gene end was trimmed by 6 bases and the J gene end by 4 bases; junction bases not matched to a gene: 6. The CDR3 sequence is CASSPDRAGANVLTF. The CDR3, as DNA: TGTGCCAGCTCGCCCGACAGGGCCGGGGCCAACGTCCTGACTTTC. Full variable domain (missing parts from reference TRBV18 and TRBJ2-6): NAGVMQNPRHLVRRRGQEARLRCSPMKGHSHVYWYRQLPEEGLKFMVYLQKENIIDESGMPKERFSAEFPKEGPSILRIQQVVRGDSAAYFCASSPDRAGANVLTFGAGSRLTVL.

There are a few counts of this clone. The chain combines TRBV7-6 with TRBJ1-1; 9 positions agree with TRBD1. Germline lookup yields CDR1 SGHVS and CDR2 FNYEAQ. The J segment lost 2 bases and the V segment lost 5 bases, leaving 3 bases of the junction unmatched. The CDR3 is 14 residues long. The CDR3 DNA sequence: TGTGCCAGCAGCCGGACAGGGGTCAACACTGAAGCTTTCTTT. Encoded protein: CASSRTGVNTEAFF.

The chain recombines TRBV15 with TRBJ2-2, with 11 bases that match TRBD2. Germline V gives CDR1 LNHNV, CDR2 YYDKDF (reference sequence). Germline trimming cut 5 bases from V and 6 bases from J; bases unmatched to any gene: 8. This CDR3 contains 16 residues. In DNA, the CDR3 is TGTGCCACCAGCCCTCGACTAGCGGGACGAGCCGGGGAGCTGTTTTTT. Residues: CATSPRLAGRAGELFF.

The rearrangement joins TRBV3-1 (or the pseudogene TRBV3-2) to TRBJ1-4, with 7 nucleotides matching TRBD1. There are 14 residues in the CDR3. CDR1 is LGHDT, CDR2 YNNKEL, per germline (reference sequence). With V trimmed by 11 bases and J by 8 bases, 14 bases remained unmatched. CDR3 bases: TGTGCCCTCCCAGAAGAGGGGGCGAGGGAAAAACTGTTTTTT. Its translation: CALPEEGAREKLFF.

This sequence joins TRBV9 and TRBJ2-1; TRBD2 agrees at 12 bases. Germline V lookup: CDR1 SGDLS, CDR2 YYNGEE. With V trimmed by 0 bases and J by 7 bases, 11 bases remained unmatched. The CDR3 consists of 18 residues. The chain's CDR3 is CASSVAPSGGALVNEQFF. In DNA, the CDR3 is TGTGCCAGCAGCGTAGCCCCTAGCGGGGGGGCCCTTGTGAATGAGCAGTTCTTC.

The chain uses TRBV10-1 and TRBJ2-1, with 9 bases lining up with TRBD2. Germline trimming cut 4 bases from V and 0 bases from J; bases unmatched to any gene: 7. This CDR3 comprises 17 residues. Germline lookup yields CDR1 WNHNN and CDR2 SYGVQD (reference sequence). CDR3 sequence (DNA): TGCGCCAGCAGTGGTAAGCGGGGGGCGAGCTCCTACAATGAGCAGTTCTTC. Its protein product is CASSGKRGASSYNEQFF.

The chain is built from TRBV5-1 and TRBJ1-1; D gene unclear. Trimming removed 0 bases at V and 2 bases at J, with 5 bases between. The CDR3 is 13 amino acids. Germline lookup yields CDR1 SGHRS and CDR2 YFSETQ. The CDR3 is CASSLDSNTEAFF. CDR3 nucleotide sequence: TGCGCCAGCAGCTTGGACAGTAACACTGAAGCTTTCTTT.

CDR3 loop: CSASQGESGNQPQHF. The CDR3 DNA sequence: TGCAGTGCTAGTCAGGGGGAAAGTGGCAATCAGCCCCAGCATTTT. The chain joins TRBV20-1 to TRBJ1-5; 7 positions match TRBD1. Germline V gene data show CDR1 as DFQATT and CDR2 as SNEGSKA (reference sequence). J was trimmed by 2 bases and V by 3 bases; bases with no gene match: 7. The CDR3 has 15 amino acids.

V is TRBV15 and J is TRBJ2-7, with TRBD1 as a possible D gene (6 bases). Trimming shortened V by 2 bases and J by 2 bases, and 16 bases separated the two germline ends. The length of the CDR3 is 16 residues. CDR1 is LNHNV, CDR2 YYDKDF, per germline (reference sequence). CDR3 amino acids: CATSRNKGTKAYEQYF. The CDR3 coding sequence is TGTGCCACCAGCAGAAATAAAGGGACAAAAGCCTACGAGCAGTACTTC. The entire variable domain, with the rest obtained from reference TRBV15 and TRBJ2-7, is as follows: DAMVIQNPRYQVTQFGKPVTLSCSQTLNHNVMYWYQQKSSQAPKLLFHYYDKDFNNEADTPDNFQSRRPNTSFCFLDIRSPGLGDTAMYLCATSRNKGTKAYEQYFGPGTRLTVT.

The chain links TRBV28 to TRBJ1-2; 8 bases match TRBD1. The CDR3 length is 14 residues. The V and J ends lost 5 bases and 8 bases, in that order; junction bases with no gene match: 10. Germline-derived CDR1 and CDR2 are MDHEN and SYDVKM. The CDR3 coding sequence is TGTGCCAGCAGTCAGGGGGCGCCAATGATAGGCTACACCTTC. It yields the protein CASSQGAPMIGYTF.

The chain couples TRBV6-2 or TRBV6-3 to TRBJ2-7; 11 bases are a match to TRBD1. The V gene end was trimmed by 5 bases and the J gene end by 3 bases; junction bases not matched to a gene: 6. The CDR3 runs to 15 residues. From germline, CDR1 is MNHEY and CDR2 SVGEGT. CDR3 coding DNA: TGTGCCAGCAGTCAGGACAGGGGGCACAACTACGAGCAGTACTTC. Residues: CASSQDRGHNYEQYF.

This CDR3 reads CASSSGQGREKLFF. The DNA for the CDR3 is TGCGCCAGCAGCTCAGGACAGGGACGAGAAAAACTGTTTTTT. V is TRBV5-1 and J is TRBJ1-4; TRBD1 matches 8 bases. The CDR3 contains 14 residues. Trimming removed 3 bases from V and 8 bases from J; junction bases left unmatched: 6. CDR1 and CDR2 (germline): SGHRS, YFSETQ.

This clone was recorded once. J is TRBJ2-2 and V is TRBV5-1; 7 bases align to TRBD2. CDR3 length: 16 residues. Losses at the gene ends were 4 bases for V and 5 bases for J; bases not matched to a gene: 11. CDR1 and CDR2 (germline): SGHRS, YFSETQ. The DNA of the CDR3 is TGCGCCAGCAGCCGACGGGGGGAAACTCCAACCGGGGAGCTGTTTTTT. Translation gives CASSRRGETPTGELFF.

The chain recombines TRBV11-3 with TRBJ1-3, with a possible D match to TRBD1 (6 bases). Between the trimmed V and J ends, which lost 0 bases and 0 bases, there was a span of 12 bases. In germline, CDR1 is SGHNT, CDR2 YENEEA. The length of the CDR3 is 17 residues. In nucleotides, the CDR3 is TGTGCCAGCAGCTTAGACGGGGACACGAGCTCTGGAAACACCATATATTTT. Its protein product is CASSLDGDTSSGNTIYF.

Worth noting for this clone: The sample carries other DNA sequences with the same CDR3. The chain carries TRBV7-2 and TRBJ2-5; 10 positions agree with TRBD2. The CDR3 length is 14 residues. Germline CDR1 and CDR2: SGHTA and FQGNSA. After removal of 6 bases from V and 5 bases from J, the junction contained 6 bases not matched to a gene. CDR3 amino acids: CASSLAGAGETQYF. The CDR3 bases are TGTGCCAGCAGTCTAGCGGGGGCGGGGGAGACCCAGTACTTC.

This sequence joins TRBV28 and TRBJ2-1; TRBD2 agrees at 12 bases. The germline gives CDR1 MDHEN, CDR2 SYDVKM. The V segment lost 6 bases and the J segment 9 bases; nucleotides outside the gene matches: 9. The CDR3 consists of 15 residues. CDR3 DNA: TGTGCCAGCAGCCCAAGACTAGCGGGAGAGCCTGAGCAGTTCTTC. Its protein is CASSPRLAGEPEQFF.

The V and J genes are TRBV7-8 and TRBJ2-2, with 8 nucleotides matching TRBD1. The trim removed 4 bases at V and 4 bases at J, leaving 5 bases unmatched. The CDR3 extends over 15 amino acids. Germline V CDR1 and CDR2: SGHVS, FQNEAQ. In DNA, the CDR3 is TGTGCCAGCAGCTCGGACAGGGTTGTCACCGGGGAGCTGTTTTTT. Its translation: CASSSDRVVTGELFF.

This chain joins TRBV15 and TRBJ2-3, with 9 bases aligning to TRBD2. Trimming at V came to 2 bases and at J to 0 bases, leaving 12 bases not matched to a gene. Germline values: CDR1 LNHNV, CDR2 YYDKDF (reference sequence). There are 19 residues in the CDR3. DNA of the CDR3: TGTGCCACCAGCAGATCTGCCGGGGCTAGCGGGACTAGCACAGATACGCAGTATTTT. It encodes CATSRSAGASGTSTDTQYF.

CDR3 loop: CASSPSERHNEQFF. As DNA, the CDR3 is TGTGCCAGCAGCCCGAGCGAGAGGCACAATGAGCAGTTCTTC. The chain has TRBV7-9 and TRBJ2-1; D gene ambiguous. Trimming shortened V by 5 bases and J by 5 bases, and 13 bases separated the two germline ends. Germline V gives CDR1 SEHNR, CDR2 FQNEAQ (reference sequence). CDR3 length: 14 residues.

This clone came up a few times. CDR3 DNA sequence: TGTGCCAGCAGCGTAAGCCCGGGGACTAACACTGAAGCTTTCTTT. Its translation is CASSVSPGTNTEAFF. The chain combines TRBV9 with TRBJ1-1; a possible D gene is TRBD1 (5 bases). This CDR3 has 15 amino acids. Trimming took 1 base from V and 2 from J, leaving 12 bases between them. Germline V gene lookup returns CDR1 SGDLS and CDR2 YYNGEE.

As DNA, the CDR3 is TGTGCCAGCAGACAGGACGAAGGGACTACTAATAATTCACCCCTCCACTTT. Translation: CASRQDEGTTNNSPLHF. The V gene is TRBV7-9, the J gene TRBJ1-6, with D possibly being TRBD1 (5 bases). CDR3 size: 17 residues. Germline CDR1 is SEHNR and CDR2 is FQNEAQ (reference sequence). V was clipped by 6 bases and J by 5 bases, with 20 bases between them.

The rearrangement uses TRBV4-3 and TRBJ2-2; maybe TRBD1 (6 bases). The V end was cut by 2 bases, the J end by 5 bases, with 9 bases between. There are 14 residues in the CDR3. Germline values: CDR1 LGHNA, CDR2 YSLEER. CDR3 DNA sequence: TGCGCCAGCAGCCAAAACCAGGGGACCGGGGAGCTGTTTTTT. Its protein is CASSQNQGTGELFF.

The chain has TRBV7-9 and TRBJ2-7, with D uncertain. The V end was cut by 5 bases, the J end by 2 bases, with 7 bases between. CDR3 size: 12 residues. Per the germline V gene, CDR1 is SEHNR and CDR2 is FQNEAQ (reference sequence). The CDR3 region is CASSQSTYEQYF. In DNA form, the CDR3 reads TGTGCCAGCAGCCAAAGCACCTACGAGCAGTACTTC.